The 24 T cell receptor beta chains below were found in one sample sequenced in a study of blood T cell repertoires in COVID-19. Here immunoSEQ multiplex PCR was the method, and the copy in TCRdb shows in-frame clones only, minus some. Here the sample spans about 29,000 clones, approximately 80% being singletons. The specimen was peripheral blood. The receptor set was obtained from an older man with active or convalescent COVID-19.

CDR3: CASSRAGTGSSYEQYF. The CDR3 coding sequence is TGTGCCAGCAGCCGTGCCGGGACAGGAAGCTCCTACGAGCAGTACTTC. The V and J genes are TRBV28 and TRBJ2-7; 8 nucleotides agree with TRBD1. After removal of 6 bases from V and 0 bases from J, the junction contained 10 bases not matched to a gene. CDR1 is MDHEN and CDR2 is SYDVKM in the germline V gene. The CDR3 length is 16 residues.

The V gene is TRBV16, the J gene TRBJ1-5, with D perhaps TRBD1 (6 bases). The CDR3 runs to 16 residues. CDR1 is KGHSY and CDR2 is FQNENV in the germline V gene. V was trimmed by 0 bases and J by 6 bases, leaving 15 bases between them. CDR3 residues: CASSQSGGASGQPQHF. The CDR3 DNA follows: TGTGCCAGCAGCCAATCAGGGGGGGCCTCCGGTCAGCCCCAGCATTTT.

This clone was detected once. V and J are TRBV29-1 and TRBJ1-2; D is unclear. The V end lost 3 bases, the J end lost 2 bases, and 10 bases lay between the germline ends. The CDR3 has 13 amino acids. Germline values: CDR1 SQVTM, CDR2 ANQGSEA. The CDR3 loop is CSVDKSQNYGYTF. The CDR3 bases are TGCAGCGTTGATAAGTCCCAGAACTATGGCTACACCTTC.

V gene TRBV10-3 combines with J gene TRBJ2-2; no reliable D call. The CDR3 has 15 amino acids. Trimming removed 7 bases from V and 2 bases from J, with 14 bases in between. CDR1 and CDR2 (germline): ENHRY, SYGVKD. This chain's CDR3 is CAITRTLINTGELFF. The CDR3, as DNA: TGTGCCATCACTCGCACGCTAATCAACACCGGGGAGCTGTTTTTT.

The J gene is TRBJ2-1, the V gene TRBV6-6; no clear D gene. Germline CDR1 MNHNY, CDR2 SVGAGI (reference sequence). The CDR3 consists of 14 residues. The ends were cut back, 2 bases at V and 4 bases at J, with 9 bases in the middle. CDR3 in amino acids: CASSYPAGYNEQFF. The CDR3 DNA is TGTGCCAGCAGTTACCCGGCAGGTTACAATGAGCAGTTCTTC.

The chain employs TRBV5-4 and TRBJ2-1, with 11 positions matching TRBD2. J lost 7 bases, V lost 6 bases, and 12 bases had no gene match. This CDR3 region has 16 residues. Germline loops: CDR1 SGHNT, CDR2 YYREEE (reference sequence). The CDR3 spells CASTPGGTSGQNEQFF. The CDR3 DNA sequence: TGTGCCAGCACCCCCGGGGGGACTAGCGGCCAAAATGAGCAGTTCTTC.

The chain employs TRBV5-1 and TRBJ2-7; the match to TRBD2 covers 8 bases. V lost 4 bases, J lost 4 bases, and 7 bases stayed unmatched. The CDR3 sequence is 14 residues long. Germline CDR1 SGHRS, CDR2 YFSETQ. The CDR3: CASSHSGSRYEQYF. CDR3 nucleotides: TGCGCCAGCAGCCACAGCGGGAGCAGGTACGAGCAGTACTTC.

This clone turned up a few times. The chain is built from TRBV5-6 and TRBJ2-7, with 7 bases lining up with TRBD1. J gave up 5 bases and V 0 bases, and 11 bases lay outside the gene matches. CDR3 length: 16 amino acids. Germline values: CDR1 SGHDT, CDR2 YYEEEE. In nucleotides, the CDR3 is TGTGCCAGCAGCTTGGAAAGACAGGGACGGTTCCACGAGCAGTACTTC. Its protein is CASSLERQGRFHEQYF. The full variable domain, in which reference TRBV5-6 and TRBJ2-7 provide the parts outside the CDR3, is DAGVTQSPTHLIKTRGQQVTLRCSPKSGHDTVSWYQQALGQGPQFIFQYYEEEERQRGNFPDRFSGHQFPNYSSELNVNALLLGDSALYLCASSLERQGRFHEQYFGPGTRLTVT.

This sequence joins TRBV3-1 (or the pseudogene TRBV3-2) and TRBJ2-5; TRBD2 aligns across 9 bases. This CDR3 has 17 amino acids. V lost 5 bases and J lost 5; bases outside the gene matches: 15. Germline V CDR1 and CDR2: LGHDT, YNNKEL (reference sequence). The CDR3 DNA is TGTGCCAGCAGCTTGCGCAAGGGACTAGCAGGTTGGGAGACCCAGTACTTC. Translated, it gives CASSLRKGLAGWETQYF.

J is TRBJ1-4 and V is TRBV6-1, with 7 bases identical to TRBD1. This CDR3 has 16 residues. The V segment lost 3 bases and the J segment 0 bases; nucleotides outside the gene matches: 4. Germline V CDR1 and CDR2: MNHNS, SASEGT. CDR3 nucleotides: TGTGCCAGCAGTGAGGGACAGACCTCAACTAATGAAAAACTGTTTTTT. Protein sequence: CASSEGQTSTNEKLFF.

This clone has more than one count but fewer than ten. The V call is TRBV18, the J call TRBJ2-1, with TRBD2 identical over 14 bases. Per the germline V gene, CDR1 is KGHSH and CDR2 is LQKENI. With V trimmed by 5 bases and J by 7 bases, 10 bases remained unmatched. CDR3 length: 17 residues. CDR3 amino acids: CASSEGTSGSSGNEQFF. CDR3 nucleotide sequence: TGTGCCAGCTCAGAGGGGACTAGCGGGAGTTCGGGGAATGAGCAGTTCTTC. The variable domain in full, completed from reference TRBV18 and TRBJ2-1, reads NAGVMQNPRHLVRRRGQEARLRCSPMKGHSHVYWYRQLPEEGLKFMVYLQKENIIDESGMPKERFSAEFPKEGPSILRIQQVVRGDSAAYFCASSEGTSGSSGNEQFFGPGTRLTVL.

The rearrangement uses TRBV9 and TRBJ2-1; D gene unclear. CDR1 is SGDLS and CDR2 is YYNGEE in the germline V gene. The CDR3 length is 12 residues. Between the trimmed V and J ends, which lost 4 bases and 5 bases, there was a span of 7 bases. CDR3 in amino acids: CASSLSDNEQFF. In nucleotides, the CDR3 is TGTGCCAGCAGCCTTTCTGACAATGAGCAGTTCTTC.

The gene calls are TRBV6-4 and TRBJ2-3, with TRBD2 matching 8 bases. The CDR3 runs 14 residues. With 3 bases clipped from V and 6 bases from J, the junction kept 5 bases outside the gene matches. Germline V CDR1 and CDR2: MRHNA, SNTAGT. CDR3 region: CASSESGSRDTQYF. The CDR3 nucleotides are TGTGCCAGCAGTGAAAGCGGGAGTAGGGATACGCAGTATTTT.

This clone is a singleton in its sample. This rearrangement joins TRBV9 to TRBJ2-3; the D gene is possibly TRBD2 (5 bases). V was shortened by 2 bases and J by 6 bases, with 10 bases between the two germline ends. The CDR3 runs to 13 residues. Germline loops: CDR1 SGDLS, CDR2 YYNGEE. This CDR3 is CASSVSGEDTQYF. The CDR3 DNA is TGTGCCAGCAGCGTCTCCGGGGAGGATACGCAGTATTTT.

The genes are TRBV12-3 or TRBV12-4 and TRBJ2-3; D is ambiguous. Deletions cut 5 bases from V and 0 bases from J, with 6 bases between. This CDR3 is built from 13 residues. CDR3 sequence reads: CASSGGSTDTQYF. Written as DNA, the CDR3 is TGTGCCAGCAGTGGCGGAAGCACAGATACGCAGTATTTT.

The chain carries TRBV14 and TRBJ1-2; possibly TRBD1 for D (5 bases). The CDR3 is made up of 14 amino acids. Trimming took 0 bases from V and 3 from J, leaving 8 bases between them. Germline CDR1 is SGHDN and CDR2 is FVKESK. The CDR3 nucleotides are TGTGCCAGCAGCCAAGACTGGGGGGACTATGGCTACACCTTC. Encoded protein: CASSQDWGDYGYTF.

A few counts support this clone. CDR3 bases: TGTGCCAGCAGTTTAGGACAGGGGACTACCTACGAGCAGTACTTC. This sequence encodes CASSLGQGTTYEQYF. The chain links TRBV2 to TRBJ2-7, with 9 nucleotides matching TRBD1. CDR1 is SNHLY, CDR2 FYNNEI, per germline. This CDR3 is 15 amino acids long. V lost 5 bases to trimming and J lost 2 bases; unmatched junction nucleotides: 7.

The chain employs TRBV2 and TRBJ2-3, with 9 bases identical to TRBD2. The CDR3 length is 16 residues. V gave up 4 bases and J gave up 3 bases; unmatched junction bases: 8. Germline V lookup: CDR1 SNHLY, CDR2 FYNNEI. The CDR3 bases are TGTGCCAGCAGTGGTCTAGCGGGGAGCCCAACAGATACGCAGTATTTT. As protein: CASSGLAGSPTDTQYF.

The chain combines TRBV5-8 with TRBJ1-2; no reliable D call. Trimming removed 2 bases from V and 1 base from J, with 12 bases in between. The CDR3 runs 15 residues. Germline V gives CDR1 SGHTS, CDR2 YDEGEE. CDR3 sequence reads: CASSFSGRSNYGYTF. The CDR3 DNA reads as TGTGCCAGCAGCTTTTCCGGGAGAAGTAACTATGGCTACACCTTC. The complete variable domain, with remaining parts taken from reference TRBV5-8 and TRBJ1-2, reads EAGVTQSPTHLIKTRGQQATLRCSPISGHTSVYWYQQALGLGLQFLLWYDEGEERNRGNFPPRFSGRQFPNYSSELNVNALELEDSALYLCASSFSGRSNYGYTFGSGTRLTVV.

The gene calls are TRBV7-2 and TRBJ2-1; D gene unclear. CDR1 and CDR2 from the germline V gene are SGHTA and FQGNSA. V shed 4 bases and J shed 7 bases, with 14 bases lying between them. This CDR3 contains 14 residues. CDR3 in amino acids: CASSSSTLVNEQFF. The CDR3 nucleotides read TGTGCCAGCAGCTCTTCCACATTGGTGAATGAGCAGTTCTTC.

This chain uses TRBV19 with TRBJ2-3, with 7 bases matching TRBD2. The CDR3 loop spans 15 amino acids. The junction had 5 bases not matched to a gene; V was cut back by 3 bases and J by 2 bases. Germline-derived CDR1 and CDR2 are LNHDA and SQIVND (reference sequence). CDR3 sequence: CASSMRLADTDTQYF. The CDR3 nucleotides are TGTGCCAGTAGTATGCGGCTAGCGGACACAGATACGCAGTATTTT.

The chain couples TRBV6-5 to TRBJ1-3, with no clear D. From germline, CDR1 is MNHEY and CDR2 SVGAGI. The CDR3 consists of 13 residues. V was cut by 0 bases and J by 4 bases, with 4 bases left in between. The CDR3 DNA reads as TGTGCCAGCAGTTACTCGGAGGGAAACACCATATATTTT. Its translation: CASSYSEGNTIYF.

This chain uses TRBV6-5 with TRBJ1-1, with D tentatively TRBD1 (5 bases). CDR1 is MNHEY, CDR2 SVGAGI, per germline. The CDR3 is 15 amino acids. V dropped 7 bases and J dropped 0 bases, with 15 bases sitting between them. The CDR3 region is CASTATGGVNTEAFF. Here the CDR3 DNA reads TGTGCCAGCACCGCGACGGGGGGGGTGAACACTGAAGCTTTCTTT.

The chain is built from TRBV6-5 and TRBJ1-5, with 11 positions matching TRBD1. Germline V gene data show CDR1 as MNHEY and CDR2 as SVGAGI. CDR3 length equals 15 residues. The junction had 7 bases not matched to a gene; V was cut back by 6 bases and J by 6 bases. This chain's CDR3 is CASSGGQGGVQPQHF. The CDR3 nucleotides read TGTGCCAGCAGCGGGGGACAGGGGGGTGTTCAGCCCCAGCATTTT.